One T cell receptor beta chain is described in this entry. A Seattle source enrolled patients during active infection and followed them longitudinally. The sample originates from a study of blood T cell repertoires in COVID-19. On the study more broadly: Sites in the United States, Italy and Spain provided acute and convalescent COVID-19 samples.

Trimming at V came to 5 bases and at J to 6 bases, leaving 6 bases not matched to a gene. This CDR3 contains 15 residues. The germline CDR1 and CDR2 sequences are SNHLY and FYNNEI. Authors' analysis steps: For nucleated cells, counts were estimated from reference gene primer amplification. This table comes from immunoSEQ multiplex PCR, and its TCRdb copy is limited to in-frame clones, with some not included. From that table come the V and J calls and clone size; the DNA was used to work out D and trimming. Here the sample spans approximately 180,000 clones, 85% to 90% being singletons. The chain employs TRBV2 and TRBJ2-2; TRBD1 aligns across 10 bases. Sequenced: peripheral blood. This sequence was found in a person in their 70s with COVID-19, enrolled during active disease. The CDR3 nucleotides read TGTGCCAGCAGTTGGGACAGGGGCCCTGCCGGGGAGCTGTTTTTT. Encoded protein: CASSWDRGPAGELFF. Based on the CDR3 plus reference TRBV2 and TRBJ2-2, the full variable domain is EPEVTQTPSHQVTQMGQEVILRCVPISNHLYFYWYRQILGQKVEFLVSFYNNEISEKSEIFDDQFSVERPDGSNFTLKIRSTKLEDSAMYFCASSWDRGPAGELFFGEGSRLTVL.